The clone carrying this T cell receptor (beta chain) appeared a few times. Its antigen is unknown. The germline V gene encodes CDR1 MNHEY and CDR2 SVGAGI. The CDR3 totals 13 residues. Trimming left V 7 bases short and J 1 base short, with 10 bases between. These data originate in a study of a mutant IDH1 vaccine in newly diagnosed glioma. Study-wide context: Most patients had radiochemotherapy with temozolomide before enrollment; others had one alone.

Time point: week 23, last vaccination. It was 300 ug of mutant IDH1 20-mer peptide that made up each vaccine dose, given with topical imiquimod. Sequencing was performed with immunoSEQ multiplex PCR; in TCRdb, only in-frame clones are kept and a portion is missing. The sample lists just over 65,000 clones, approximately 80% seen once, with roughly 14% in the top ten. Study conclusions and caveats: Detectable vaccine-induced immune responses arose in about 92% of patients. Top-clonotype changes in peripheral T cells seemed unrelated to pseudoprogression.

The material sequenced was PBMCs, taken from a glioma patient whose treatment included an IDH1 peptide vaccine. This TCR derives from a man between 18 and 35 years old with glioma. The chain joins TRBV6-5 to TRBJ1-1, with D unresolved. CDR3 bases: TGTGCCAGCACCCACGGGAAGAACACTGAAGCTTTCTTT. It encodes CASTHGKNTEAFF.